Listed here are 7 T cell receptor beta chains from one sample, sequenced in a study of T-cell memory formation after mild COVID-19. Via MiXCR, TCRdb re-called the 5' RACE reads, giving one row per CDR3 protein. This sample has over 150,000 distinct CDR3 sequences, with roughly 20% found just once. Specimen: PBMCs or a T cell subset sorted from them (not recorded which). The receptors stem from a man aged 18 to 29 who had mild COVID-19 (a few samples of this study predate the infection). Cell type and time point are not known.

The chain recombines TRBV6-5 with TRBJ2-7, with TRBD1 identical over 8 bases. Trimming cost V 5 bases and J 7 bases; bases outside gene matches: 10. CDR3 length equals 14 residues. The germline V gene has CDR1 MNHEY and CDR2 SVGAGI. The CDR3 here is CASSSRATGGEQYV. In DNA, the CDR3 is TGTGCCAGCAGTAGTCGTGCTACAGGGGGGGAGCAGTACGTC.

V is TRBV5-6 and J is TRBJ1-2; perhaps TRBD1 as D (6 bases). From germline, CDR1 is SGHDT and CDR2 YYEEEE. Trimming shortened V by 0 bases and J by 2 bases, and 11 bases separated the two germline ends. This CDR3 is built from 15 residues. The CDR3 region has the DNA TGTGCCAGCAGCTTGGAACCGGGGGCGAACTATGGCTACACCTTC. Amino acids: CASSLEPGANYGYTF.

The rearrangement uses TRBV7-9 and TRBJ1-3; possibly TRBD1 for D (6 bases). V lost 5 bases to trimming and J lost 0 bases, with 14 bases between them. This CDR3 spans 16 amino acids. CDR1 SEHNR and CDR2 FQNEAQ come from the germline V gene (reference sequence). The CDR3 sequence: CASSTPGQNSGNTIYF. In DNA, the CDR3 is TGTGCCAGCAGCACGCCCGGACAGAACTCTGGAAACACCATATATTTT.

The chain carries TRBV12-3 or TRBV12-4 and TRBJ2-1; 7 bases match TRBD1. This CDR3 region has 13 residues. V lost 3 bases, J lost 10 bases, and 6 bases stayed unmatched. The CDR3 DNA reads TGTGCCAGCAGTTTCAAGGGGGCACAGGAGCAGTTCTTC. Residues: CASSFKGAQEQFF.

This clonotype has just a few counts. CDR3 loop: CASSLEVGGSPLHF. CDR3 in DNA: TGCGCCAGCAGCTTGGAAGTAGGTGGTTCACCCCTCCACTTT. The chain recombines TRBV5-1 with TRBJ1-6, with D unclear. CDR3 length: 14 residues. The germline V gene has CDR1 SGHRS and CDR2 YFSETQ. Trimming left V 0 bases short and J 9 bases short, with 10 bases between.

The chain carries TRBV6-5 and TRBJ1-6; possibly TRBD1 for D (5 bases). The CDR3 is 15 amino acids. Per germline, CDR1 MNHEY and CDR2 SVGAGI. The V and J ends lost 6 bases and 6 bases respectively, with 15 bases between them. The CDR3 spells CASSRGGTSNSPLHF. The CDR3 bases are TGTGCCAGCAGCCGCGGAGGGACGAGTAATTCACCCCTCCACTTT.

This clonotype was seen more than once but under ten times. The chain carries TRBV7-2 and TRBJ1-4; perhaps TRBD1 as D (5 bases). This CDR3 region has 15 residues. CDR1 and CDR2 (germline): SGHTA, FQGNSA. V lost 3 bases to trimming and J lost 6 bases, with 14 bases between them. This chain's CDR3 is CASSFMTGADEKLFF. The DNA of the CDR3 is TGTGCCAGCAGCTTTATGACCGGGGCAGATGAAAAACTGTTTTTT.